What follows are 20 T cell receptor beta chains derived from one specimen sequenced in a study of blood T cell repertoires in COVID-19. Clones were read by immunoSEQ multiplex PCR, and TCRdb kept only the in-frame ones, dropping some. The sample includes 220,000 or so clones, 84% of them seen just once. The source material was PBMCs or T cells enriched from blood (not recorded which). The receptors stem from a woman between 35 and 50 years old who had recovered from COVID-19.

This chain connects TRBV12-3 or TRBV12-4 to TRBJ2-5; D is perhaps TRBD2 (5 bases). V dropped 3 bases and J dropped 5 bases, with 10 bases sitting between them. The CDR3 is made up of 13 amino acids. This CDR3 reads CASSFRGVETQYF. Written as DNA, the CDR3 is TGTGCCAGCAGTTTCCGGGGAGTCGAGACCCAGTACTTC.

V gene TRBV5-4 combines with J gene TRBJ2-3; D may be TRBD1 (5 bases). Germline V gives CDR1 SGHNT, CDR2 YYREEE (reference sequence). V was trimmed by 4 bases and J by 4 bases, leaving 13 bases between them. The CDR3 is made up of 14 amino acids. The CDR3, as DNA: TGTGCCAGCAGCGCTAGGGGAAACCCAGATACGCAGTATTTT. It encodes CASSARGNPDTQYF.

The gene calls are TRBV19 and TRBJ1-5, with TRBD1 matching 8 bases. This CDR3 comprises 15 residues. The trim removed 4 bases at V and 6 bases at J, leaving 8 bases unmatched. The germline V gene has CDR1 LNHDA and CDR2 SQIVND (reference sequence). The CDR3 DNA sequence: TGTGCCAGTAGTACCACCACAGGGGGACGTCAGCCCCAGCATTTT. It codes for CASSTTTGGRQPQHF.

The V call is TRBV11-3, the J call TRBJ2-7; D is perhaps TRBD2 (5 bases). V lost 5 bases and J 5 bases, leaving 16 bases between the germline ends. The length of the CDR3 is 14 residues. Germline-derived CDR1 and CDR2 are SGHNT and YENEEA. The CDR3 sequence: CASSPGKAGDEQYF. As DNA, the CDR3 is TGTGCCAGCAGCCCGGGGAAAGCTGGCGACGAGCAGTACTTC.

The chain recombines TRBV9 with TRBJ1-4, with 10 bases aligning to TRBD1. Germline-derived CDR1 and CDR2 are SGDLS and YYNGEE. There are 18 residues in the CDR3. The trim removed 4 bases at V and 3 bases at J, leaving 12 bases unmatched. CDR3 protein: CASSPKPGQGTSNEKLFF. CDR3 bases: TGTGCCAGCAGCCCTAAACCGGGACAGGGGACGTCTAATGAAAAACTGTTTTTT.

Only one count was recorded for this clone. The chain uses TRBV6-5 and TRBJ2-7, with 9 bases aligning to TRBD1. With V trimmed by 4 bases and J by 2 bases, 3 bases remained unmatched. Germline-derived CDR1 and CDR2 are MNHEY and SVGAGI. CDR3 length: 14 residues. The CDR3 nucleotides are TGTGCCAGCAGTTGGGGACAGGGACCCTACGAGCAGTACTTC. Translated, it gives CASSWGQGPYEQYF.

The rearrangement joins TRBV19 to TRBJ2-5, with D possibly being TRBD1 (6 bases). The length of the CDR3 is 13 residues. CDR1 is LNHDA, CDR2 SQIVND, per germline (reference sequence). The V end lost 4 bases, the J end lost 4 bases, and 10 bases lay between the germline ends. The CDR3 loop is CASSTGDPETQYF. The CDR3 nucleotides read TGTGCCAGTAGTACAGGGGACCCAGAGACCCAGTACTTC.

The rearrangement links TRBV5-6 to TRBJ1-5; maybe TRBD1 (5 bases). The germline gives CDR1 SGHDT, CDR2 YYEEEE. CDR3 size: 15 residues. With 0 bases removed from V and 1 base from J, the gap between germline ends came to 8 bases. In nucleotides, the CDR3 is TGTGCCAGCAGCTTGGTGGGGGGAAGCAATCAGCCCCAGCATTTT. Translated, it gives CASSLVGGSNQPQHF. The whole variable domain, remainder taken from reference TRBV5-6 and TRBJ1-5, is DAGVTQSPTHLIKTRGQQVTLRCSPKSGHDTVSWYQQALGQGPQFIFQYYEEEERQRGNFPDRFSGHQFPNYSSELNVNALLLGDSALYLCASSLVGGSNQPQHFGDGTRLSIL.

The V and J genes are TRBV6-6 and TRBJ2-7, with 7 bases that match TRBD2. Germline V gives CDR1 MNHNY, CDR2 SVGAGI (reference sequence). The CDR3 totals 15 residues. The V segment lost 4 bases and the J segment 3 bases; nucleotides outside the gene matches: 9. CDR3 loop: CASSSLWEGDYEQYF. CDR3 DNA sequence: TGTGCCAGCAGTTCCCTCTGGGAGGGTGACTACGAGCAGTACTTC.

The J gene is TRBJ2-3, the V gene TRBV3-1 (or the pseudogene TRBV3-2); a possible D gene is TRBD1 (5 bases). Germline V gene sequence: CDR1 LGHDT, CDR2 YNNKEL (reference sequence). Trimming stripped 3 bases from V and 0 bases from J, with 10 bases between. The CDR3 runs to 15 residues. The CDR3 sequence: CASSQGRFSTDTQYF. Written as DNA, the CDR3 is TGTGCCAGCAGCCAGGGGCGGTTTAGCACAGATACGCAGTATTTT.

This clone was observed a handful of times. The V call is TRBV6-2 or TRBV6-3, the J call TRBJ2-7; weak D call: TRBD1 (6 bases). Between the trimmed V and J ends, which lost 0 bases and 6 bases, there was a span of 15 bases. Germline CDR1 is MNHEY and CDR2 is SVGEGT. The CDR3 is made up of 15 amino acids. The CDR3 DNA reads TGTGCCAGCAGTTACTCGAACAGGGCCGGTACCGAGCAGTACTTC. Translation gives CASSYSNRAGTEQYF.

The V call is TRBV10-2, the J call TRBJ1-3; TRBD1 agrees at 10 bases. This CDR3 is built from 16 residues. V shed 6 bases and J 3 bases; nucleotides not matched to a gene: 8. Germline CDR1 and CDR2: WSHSY and SAAADI. The CDR3 protein is CASSATDRGLGNTIYF. Here the CDR3 DNA reads TGCGCCAGCAGCGCTACCGACAGGGGGCTTGGAAACACCATATATTTT.

The J gene is TRBJ1-2, the V gene TRBV3-1 (or the pseudogene TRBV3-2); D is undetermined. From germline, CDR1 is LGHDT and CDR2 YNNKEL (reference sequence). V was trimmed by 1 base and J by 0 bases, leaving 6 bases between them. This CDR3 is 14 amino acids long. The CDR3 here is CASSQGSANYGYTF. CDR3 DNA sequence: TGTGCCAGCAGCCAAGGGTCAGCTAACTATGGCTACACCTTC.

The rearrangement uses TRBV20-1 and TRBJ2-7; 14 nucleotides agree with TRBD2. Losses at the gene ends were 3 bases for V and 6 bases for J; bases not matched to a gene: 1. This CDR3 contains 13 residues. Germline CDR1 and CDR2: DFQATT and SNEGSKA (reference sequence). The CDR3 DNA reads TGCAGTGCTAGTGGACTAGCGGGAGGCGAGCAGTACGTC. Translation: CSASGLAGGEQYV.

This chain connects TRBV19 to TRBJ2-7; possibly TRBD2 for D (6 bases). Germline assignment: CDR1 LNHDA and CDR2 SQIVND (reference sequence). Trimming removed 6 bases from V and 3 bases from J, with 15 bases in between. CDR3 size: 14 residues. CDR3 sequence reads: CASSGASVGYEQYF. Here the CDR3 DNA reads TGTGCCAGTAGCGGGGCTAGCGTGGGCTACGAGCAGTACTTC.

To note about this clone: A read error may account for a junction end that differs from germline. Within the sample, other DNA sequences also encode this same CDR3. This chain links TRBV19 with TRBJ1-1; a weak D match, TRBD1 (5 bases). The CDR3 consists of 12 residues. The germline V gene encodes CDR1 LNHDA and CDR2 SQIVND (reference sequence). The DNA of the CDR3 is TGTGCCAGTAGCATAGCTGGGGGGACGGCTTTCTTT. This sequence encodes CASSIAGGTAFF.

In its sample, this clone was seen once. CDR3 in DNA: TGCAGCGTTTTAACGGGGGGGGATACGCAGTATTTT. Protein: CSVLTGGDTQYF. The chain combines TRBV29-1 with TRBJ2-3; 8 positions match TRBD2. The J segment lost 6 bases and the V segment lost 5 bases, leaving 4 bases of the junction unmatched. Germline V gene data show CDR1 as SQVTM and CDR2 as ANQGSEA. This CDR3 is built from 12 residues.

The rearrangement joins TRBV7-9 to TRBJ2-2; TRBD2 agrees at 9 bases. J lost 4 bases, V lost 6 bases, and 9 bases had no gene match. CDR1 and CDR2 from the germline V gene are SEHNR and FQNEAQ (reference sequence). This CDR3 contains 16 residues. In nucleotides, the CDR3 is TGTGCCAGCAGACTAGGGGCGGGAGGGCCCACCGGGGAGCTGTTTTTT. This translates into CASRLGAGGPTGELFF.

The V call is TRBV5-6, the J call TRBJ1-6; 7 nucleotides match TRBD1. Germline assignment: CDR1 SGHDT and CDR2 YYEEEE. After removal of 1 base from V and 4 bases from J, the junction contained 8 bases not matched to a gene. There are 17 residues in the CDR3. The CDR3 sequence is CASSLFQGGQYNSPLHF. CDR3 nucleotide sequence: TGTGCCAGCAGCTTGTTCCAAGGGGGCCAATATAATTCACCCCTCCACTTT. Complete variable domain (other parts from reference TRBV5-6 and TRBJ1-6): DAGVTQSPTHLIKTRGQQVTLRCSPKSGHDTVSWYQQALGQGPQFIFQYYEEEERQRGNFPDRFSGHQFPNYSSELNVNALLLGDSALYLCASSLFQGGQYNSPLHFGNGTRLTVT.

The chain recombines TRBV7-9 with TRBJ1-1; 9 bases align to TRBD1. The trim removed 4 bases at V and 4 bases at J, leaving 13 bases unmatched. The V gene's germline CDR1 is SEHNR and CDR2 FQNEAQ (reference sequence). The CDR3 spans 17 residues. The CDR3 sequence: CASSWPTGGSESTEAFF. The CDR3 DNA sequence: TGTGCCAGCAGCTGGCCGACAGGGGGATCGGAGAGCACTGAAGCTTTCTTT.